This T cell receptor beta chain is from a study of control samples from healthy donors and cancer patients. The CDR3 has 20 residues. Germline V gene data show CDR1 as SGHAT and CDR2 as FQNNGV. The V end lost 0 bases, the J end lost 0 bases, and 23 bases lay between the germline ends. Data came from immunoSEQ multiplex PCR; TCRdb stores just in-frame clones and leaves some out. Of thousands of clones in the sample, over 60% were seen once. This clonotype was obtained from a male donor with melanoma. The chain is built from TRBV11-2 and TRBJ1-1; D possibly corresponds to TRBD1 (5 bases). The sample consisted of formalin-fixed, paraffin-embedded tissue. CDR3 sequence reads: CASSLDVRRVGQGMNTEAFF. The DNA of the CDR3 is TGTGCCAGCAGCTTAGACGTCCGCAGGGTTGGGCAGGGCATGAACACTGAAGCTTTCTTT.